This entry concerns a single T cell receptor (beta chain). Researchers prepared the TCRbeta library using unique molecular identifiers, the study reports. TCRdb redid the calling of the PCR reads with MiXCR, one entry per CDR3 protein. Of approximately 1,000,000 distinct CDR3 sequences detected, about 29% appear once; the ten largest clones hold about 28%. These data originate in a study of T-cell reconstitution after alpha-beta-depleted transplantation in children. This sequence originates from a boy under three years old who had a stem cell transplant for SCID, so the T cells may come from the graft donor. This specimen consisted of PBMCs, mostly from graft donor cells, obtained 360 days after TCRalphabeta/CD19-depleted stem cell transplant.

The CDR3 sequence: CATSREGVGTEAFF. The CDR3, as DNA: TGTGCCACCAGCAGAGAAGGGGTGGGCACTGAAGCTTTCTTT. The chain couples TRBV15 to TRBJ1-1; a possible D gene is TRBD1 (5 bases). The V end was cut by 0 bases, the J end by 4 bases, with 9 bases between. This CDR3 has 14 amino acids. CDR1 and CDR2 from the germline V gene are LNHNV and YYDKDF (reference sequence).